These 6 T cell receptor beta chains were all obtained from the same sample, sequenced in a study of human T cells and chemical hapten exposure. The time point here: patch test 2, 6 weeks after DPC sensitization. Indicated treatment: therapeutic diphenylcyclopropenone sensitization with weekly scalp DPC. TCRdb ran MiXCR on the RACE reads and lists one entry per CDR3 protein. The data show about 350,000 distinct CDR3 sequences, over 6% seen once. Source: whole blood, taken in connection with sensitization to the hapten diphenylcyclopropenone (DPC). The receptor set was obtained from a woman between 18 and 29 years old with alopecia areata. Some clones in this sample may be carry-over from other donors' samples.

At least ten counts were recorded for this clonotype. The V and J genes are TRBV5-1 and TRBJ1-4, with D unclear. Between the trimmed V and J ends, which lost 0 bases and 4 bases, there was a span of 7 bases. CDR1 and CDR2 (germline): SGHRS, YFSETQ. The CDR3 runs to 14 residues. CDR3 sequence (DNA): TGCGCCAGCAGCTTGGGGACTAATAATGAAAAACTGTTTTTT. Translated: CASSLGTNNEKLFF. Supplemented by reference TRBV5-1 and TRBJ1-4, the full variable domain reads KAGVTQTPRYLIKTRGQQVTLSCSPISGHRSVSWYQQTPGQGLQFLFEYFSETQRNKGNFPGRFSGRQFSNSRSEMNVSTLELGDSALYLCASSLGTNNEKLFFGSGTQLSVL.

This clonotype has at least ten counts. The genes are TRBV6-2 or TRBV6-3 and TRBJ2-1; no firm D call. The CDR3 extends over 18 amino acids. V lost 5 bases to trimming and J lost 9 bases, with 29 bases between them. Germline CDR1 MNHEY, CDR2 SVGEGT. The CDR3 nucleotides are TGTGCCAGCAGTCAGGTCGCAGGCCAGAGAACTACTGACATTGAGCAGTTCTTC. Its protein is CASSQVAGQRTTDIEQFF.

This clonotype appeared a few times. The CDR3 region has the DNA TGTGCCAGCAGTTACTCCGGCGGGGGCCTTTACAATGAGCAGTTCTTC. This translates into CASSYSGGGLYNEQFF. The chain uses TRBV6-5 and TRBJ2-1, with D possibly TRBD2 on 7 matching bases. The V gene lost 0 bases and the J gene lost 4 bases, with 13 bases spanning the gap. The germline V gene encodes CDR1 MNHEY and CDR2 SVGAGI. CDR3 length: 16 residues.

This clonotype was seen a few times. The V gene is TRBV28, the J gene TRBJ2-4, with a tentative D call TRBD2 (6 bases). The CDR3 spans 15 residues. The germline V gene encodes CDR1 MDHEN and CDR2 SYDVKM. Trimming took 6 bases from V and 9 from J, leaving 21 bases between them. The CDR3: CASSTPGLRRGIQYF. The CDR3 DNA reads TGTGCCAGCAGCACGCCGGGACTGCGGAGGGGCATTCAGTACTTC.

This clonotype was seen a handful of times. The J gene is TRBJ2-3, the V gene TRBV10-3; the match to TRBD1 covers 7 bases. Germline V gene sequence: CDR1 ENHRY, CDR2 SYGVKD. Trimming removed 3 bases from V and 4 bases from J; junction bases left unmatched: 7. This CDR3 is 15 amino acids long. This CDR3 reads CAISDNRGQADTQYF. CDR3 DNA sequence: TGTGCCATCAGTGACAACAGGGGTCAGGCAGATACGCAGTATTTT.

The gene calls are TRBV7-2 and TRBJ1-2; weak D call: TRBD1 (6 bases). V lost 5 bases and J lost 2, with 21 bases in between. Germline assignment: CDR1 SGHTA and CDR2 FQGNSA. This CDR3 is 17 amino acids long. This chain's CDR3 is CASSLNQPTTGNYGYTF. The CDR3 DNA sequence: TGTGCCAGCAGCCTTAACCAACCGACGACAGGAAACTATGGCTACACCTTC.